This TCR beta chain was captured by sequencing in a study of cytomegalovirus exposure and HLA in healthy donors. As for the study in general: Within the Caucasian-associated ancestry cluster were roughly 79% of the roughly 400 genotyped donors.

Study-wide results and caveats: According to reports, the classifier identified cytomegalovirus status with high specificity and sensitivity. Follow-up analysis later connected one missense variant in DCLRE1C with trimming of TCR beta V- and J-genes. Cytomegalovirus-associated status was assigned to some 160 TCR beta chains.

On this clone: Its antigen is currently unknown.

PCR amplification relied on 60 Vbeta primers (plus 13 Jbeta primers). Profiling relied on immunoSEQ multiplex PCR, and the TCRdb table lists in-frame clones only, not all of them. The sample holds 77,000 or so clones. The CDR3 sequence is 14 residues long. Germline loops: CDR1 SGDLS, CDR2 YYNGEE. V lost 3 bases and J 6 bases, leaving 14 bases between the germline ends. The chain links TRBV9 to TRBJ2-3; perhaps TRBD2 as D (5 bases). The clonotype originates from a young man in good health and CMV-seronegative. The specimen sequenced was PBMCs. DNA for the CDR3: TGTGCCAGCAGCGCCCACGCGAGGGATGATACGCAGTATTTT. Translated, it gives CASSAHARDDTQYF. Combining the CDR3 with reference TRBV9 and TRBJ2-3 gives the whole variable domain DSGVTQTPKHLITATGQRVTLRCSPRSGDLSVYWYQQSLDQGLQFLIQYYNGEERAKGNILERFSAQQFPDLHSELNLSSLELGDSALYFCASSAHARDDTQYFGPGTRLTVL.